The present TCR beta chain was sequenced within a study of PD-1 blockade in classical Hodgkin lymphoma. Across the study: With a 2-week interval, patients received intravenous nivolumab at 3 mg/kg. Study conclusions and caveats: Later analyses included only patients treated at least 1 year post-ASCT. Healthy donors reportedly exceeded newly diagnosed patients in baseline TCR diversity.

A word on this clone: Its cognate antigen is unknown.

All the patients suffered relapse after autologous stem cell transplantation, and brentuximab vedotin exposure differed. Some clones are missing from TCRdb's copy, which holds only in-frame ones; the method was immunoSEQ multiplex PCR. The repertoire includes fewer than 20,000 clones, more than 70% of them detected once, and roughly 4.4% sits in the top ten. The input for sequencing was peripheral blood mononuclear cells (PBMCs), taken at baseline. The sequence was obtained from a human donor with classical Hodgkin lymphoma.

This CDR3 reads CASSISAGSSYNEQFF. The DNA of the CDR3 is TGTGCCAGTAGTATCTCCGCGGGGAGCTCCTACAATGAGCAGTTCTTC. The chain recombines TRBV19 with TRBJ2-1, with D perhaps matching TRBD2 (6 bases). Trimming took off 3 bases at V and 0 bases at J, with 12 bases between the two ends. The CDR3 spans 16 residues. Germline CDR1 LNHDA, CDR2 SQIVND (reference sequence).